The T cell receptor beta chain under discussion was sequenced for a study of T cell repertoires in cytomegalovirus infection. TCRdb processed the reads anew with MiXCR; each CDR3 protein has one entry. The table shows around 260,000 distinct CDR3 sequences, with about 26% occurring only once. Germline V CDR1 and CDR2: SQVTM, ANQGSEA. There are 11 residues in the CDR3. Trimming shortened V by 4 bases and J by 5 bases, and 8 bases separated the two germline ends. As for this clonotype: Its matching antigen is unknown.

General observations from the study: Summed frequency of shared TCR beta families picked out CMV carriers who also had the relevant HLA.

The sequencing sample was made of PBMCs. The clonotype comes from a human donor in good health (CMV status not recorded). Some clones in this sample may be carry-over from other donors' samples. The chain carries TRBV29-1 and TRBJ2-5; weak D call: TRBD2 (5 bases). CDR3 DNA: TGCAGCGTTGTGAGAGGGGAGACCCAGTACTTC. Translation: CSVVRGETQYF.